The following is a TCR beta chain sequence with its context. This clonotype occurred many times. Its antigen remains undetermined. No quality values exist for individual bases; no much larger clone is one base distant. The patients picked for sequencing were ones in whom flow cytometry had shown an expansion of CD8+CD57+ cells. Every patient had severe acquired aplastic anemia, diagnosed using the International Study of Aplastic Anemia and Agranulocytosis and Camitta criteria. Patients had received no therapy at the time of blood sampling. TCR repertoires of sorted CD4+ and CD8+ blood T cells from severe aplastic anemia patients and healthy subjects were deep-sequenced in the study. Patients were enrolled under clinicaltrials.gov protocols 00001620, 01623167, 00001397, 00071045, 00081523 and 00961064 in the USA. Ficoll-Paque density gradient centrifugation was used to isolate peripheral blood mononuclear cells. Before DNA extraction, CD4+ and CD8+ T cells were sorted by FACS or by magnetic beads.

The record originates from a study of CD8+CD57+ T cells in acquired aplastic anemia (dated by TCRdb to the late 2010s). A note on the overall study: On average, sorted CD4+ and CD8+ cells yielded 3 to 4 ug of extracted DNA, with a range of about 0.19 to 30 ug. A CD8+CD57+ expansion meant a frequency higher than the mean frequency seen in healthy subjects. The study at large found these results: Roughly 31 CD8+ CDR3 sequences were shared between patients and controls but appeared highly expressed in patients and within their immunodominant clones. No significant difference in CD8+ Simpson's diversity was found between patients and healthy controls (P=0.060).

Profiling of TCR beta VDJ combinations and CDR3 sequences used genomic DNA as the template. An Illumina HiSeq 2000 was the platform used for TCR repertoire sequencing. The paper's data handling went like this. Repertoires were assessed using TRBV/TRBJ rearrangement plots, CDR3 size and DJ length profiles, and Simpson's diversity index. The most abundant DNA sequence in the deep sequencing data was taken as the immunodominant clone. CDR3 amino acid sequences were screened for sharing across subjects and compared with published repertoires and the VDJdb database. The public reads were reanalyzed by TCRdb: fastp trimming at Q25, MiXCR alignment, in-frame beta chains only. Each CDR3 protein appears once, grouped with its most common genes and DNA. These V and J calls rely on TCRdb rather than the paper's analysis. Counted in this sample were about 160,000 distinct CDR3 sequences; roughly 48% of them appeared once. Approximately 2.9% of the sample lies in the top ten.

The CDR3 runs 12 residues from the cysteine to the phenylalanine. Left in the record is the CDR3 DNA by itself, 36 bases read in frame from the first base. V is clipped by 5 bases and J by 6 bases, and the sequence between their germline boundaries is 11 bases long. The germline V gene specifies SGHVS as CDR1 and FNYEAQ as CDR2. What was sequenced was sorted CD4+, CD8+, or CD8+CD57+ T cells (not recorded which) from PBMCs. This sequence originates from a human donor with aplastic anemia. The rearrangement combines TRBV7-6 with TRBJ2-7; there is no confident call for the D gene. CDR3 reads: CASSIDSREQYF. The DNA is TGTGCCAGCAGCATTGACTCCCGCGAGCAGTACTTC.